The 14 T cell receptor beta chains listed next were all sequenced from one sample in a study of OX40 agonist ivuxolimab in advanced cancers. The data were produced by immunoSEQ multiplex PCR, yet TCRdb's version contains in-frame clones alone and is incomplete. The table shows roughly 92,000 clones, with around 90% occurring only once. The sequences come from CD4+ or CD8+ T cells sorted from blood, collected in a trial of the OX40 agonist ivuxolimab. The receptor source for this set is an adult with an advanced solid tumor such as melanoma, head and neck, liver or kidney cancer.

This chain links TRBV19 with TRBJ1-2; a possible D gene is TRBD1 (5 bases). Trimming cost V 3 bases and J 1 base, with 15 bases left between them. This CDR3 region has 16 residues. CDR1 LNHDA and CDR2 SQIVND come from the germline V gene (reference sequence). The CDR3 sequence is CASSIRGGNLNYGYTF. The DNA for the CDR3 is TGTGCCAGTAGTATTCGTGGGGGGAACCTTAACTATGGCTACACCTTC.

The V call is TRBV5-1, the J call TRBJ2-7; D call uncertain. The CDR3 is 15 residues long. With 0 bases removed from V and 2 bases from J, the gap between germline ends came to 12 bases. Germline assignment: CDR1 SGHRS and CDR2 YFSETQ. CDR3 in DNA: TGCGCCAGCAGCTTGGGGTATGGGGAACCCTACGAGCAGTACTTC. It specifies CASSLGYGEPYEQYF.

The chain's CDR3 is CAWSEGVADTQYF. Written as DNA, the CDR3 is TGTGCCTGGAGTGAGGGGGTTGCAGATACGCAGTATTTT. V is TRBV30 and J is TRBJ2-3; possibly TRBD1 for D (6 bases). Trimming removed 1 base at V and 4 bases at J, with 9 bases between. Germline V gene sequence: CDR1 GTSNPN, CDR2 SVGIG (reference sequence). The CDR3 has 13 residues.

V is TRBV30 and J is TRBJ1-4; D ambiguous. V was pared by 3 bases and J by 4 bases, with 12 bases between. This CDR3 is built from 14 residues. Germline CDR1 and CDR2: GTSNPN and SVGIG (reference sequence). Here the CDR3 reads CAWRSGTNNEKLFF. For the CDR3, the DNA is TGTGCCTGGAGGTCCGGAACCAATAATGAAAAACTGTTTTTT.

This rearrangement joins TRBV10-3 to TRBJ2-1; maybe TRBD1 (6 bases). Trimming took 6 bases from V and 6 from J, leaving 9 bases between them. The CDR3 length is 12 residues. Looked up from germline, CDR1 is ENHRY and CDR2 is SYGVKD. CDR3 sequence: CAIRPRGNEQFF. As DNA, the CDR3 is TGTGCCATCAGACCCAGGGGCAATGAGCAGTTCTTC.

This chain connects TRBV11-1 to TRBJ2-1, with D maybe TRBD2 (5 bases). The V and J ends lost 1 base and 2 bases respectively, with 9 bases between them. This CDR3 contains 15 residues. CDR1 is SGHAT, CDR2 FQDESV, per germline (reference sequence). CDR3: CASSLDEGTYNEQFF. The CDR3 bases are TGTGCCAGCAGCTTAGATGAGGGTACCTACAATGAGCAGTTCTTC.

This rearrangement joins TRBV4-2 to TRBJ2-3, with D perhaps TRBD1 (6 bases). V was trimmed by 1 base and J by 3 bases, leaving 20 bases between them. Germline V gives CDR1 LGHNA, CDR2 YNFKEQ. The CDR3 covers 18 residues. The CDR3 bases are TGTGCCAGCAGCCAAGGTGAAGGGGGACCCGGAACGACAGATACGCAGTATTTT. Translated, it gives CASSQGEGGPGTTDTQYF.

A few counts support this clone. The chain employs TRBV19 and TRBJ1-4, with D perhaps given as TRBD1 or TRBD2 (5 bases each). The end of the DNA fits TRBJ2-2 better, so the J call may be wrong. The CDR3 runs 13 residues. Per germline, CDR1 LNHDA and CDR2 SQIVND (reference sequence). CDR3 sequence reads: CASSRDAGSELFF. The CDR3 coding sequence is TGTGCCAGTAGTAGGGACGCCGGCTCGGAGCTGTTTTTT.

This clone has a handful of counts. The CDR3 sequence is CASSLGLASETDTQYF. The CDR3, as DNA: TGTGCCAGCAGCTTGGGTTTGGCAAGTGAGACAGATACGCAGTATTTT. The chain uses TRBV5-6 and TRBJ2-3; D is uncertain. Trimming cost V 0 bases and J 3 bases, with 14 bases left between them. The CDR3 sequence is 16 residues long. Germline CDR1 reads SGHDT; CDR2 reads YYEEEE.

J is TRBJ2-1 and V is TRBV6-5, with D maybe TRBD2 (6 bases). The CDR3 is 15 amino acids. V shed 5 bases and J shed 0 bases, with 11 bases lying between them. The germline V gene encodes CDR1 MNHEY and CDR2 SVGAGI. The CDR3 sequence: CASSLSGSSYNEQFF. The CDR3 DNA reads as TGTGCCAGCAGTCTTAGCGGTAGCTCCTACAATGAGCAGTTCTTC.

This chain joins TRBV15 and TRBJ2-3; 11 nucleotides align to TRBD2. Germline trimming cut 0 bases from V and 2 bases from J; bases unmatched to any gene: 1. The CDR3 consists of 16 residues. Germline V gene lookup returns CDR1 LNHNV and CDR2 YYDKDF (reference sequence). The CDR3, as DNA: TGTGCCACCAGCAGAGAACTAGCGGGAGCCACAGATACGCAGTATTTT. Translating gives CATSRELAGATDTQYF.

The rearrangement joins TRBV5-5 to TRBJ1-5; D perhaps matches TRBD1 (6 bases). Germline V gives CDR1 SGHKS, CDR2 YYEKEE (reference sequence). V dropped 0 bases and J dropped 7 bases, with 23 bases sitting between them. The CDR3 consists of 18 residues. CDR3 loop: CASSLERGGEGVGQPQHF. The CDR3, as DNA: TGTGCCAGCAGCTTGGAAAGAGGGGGGGAAGGCGTAGGGCAGCCCCAGCATTTT.

This clone was counted many times. The V gene is TRBV2, the J gene TRBJ1-2; 8 nucleotides line up with TRBD1. From germline, CDR1 is SNHLY and CDR2 FYNNEI. V dropped 2 bases and J dropped 7; count of bases not matched to a gene: 3. The CDR3 consists of 13 residues. The DNA of the CDR3 is TGTGCCAGCAGTGAACAGGGGGCGTCTGGCTACACCTTC. It encodes CASSEQGASGYTF.

The rearrangement links TRBV5-1 to TRBJ2-1, with D perhaps matching TRBD1 (5 bases). Trimming pared 0 bases from V and 7 bases from J, leaving 11 bases between. The CDR3 is made up of 14 amino acids. CDR1 SGHRS and CDR2 YFSETQ come from the germline V gene. In DNA form, the CDR3 reads TGCGCCAGCAGCTTGGAGGGCAGGGATAATGAGCAGTTCTTC. Protein sequence: CASSLEGRDNEQFF. Full variable domain (remainder filled in from reference TRBV5-1 and TRBJ2-1): KAGVTQTPRYLIKTRGQQVTLSCSPISGHRSVSWYQQTPGQGLQFLFEYFSETQRNKGNFPGRFSGRQFSNSRSEMNVSTLELGDSALYLCASSLEGRDNEQFFGPGTRLTVL.